A single TCR beta chain is shown here with its context. This sample is drawn from a study of blood T cell dynamics during melanoma immunotherapy. Sample time point: week 3, after first cycle of checkpoint inhibitor. The table came from immunoSEQ multiplex PCR; TCRdb's copy has only in-frame clones and leaves some out. The sample records about 8,600 clones, about 85% being singletons. V shed 4 bases, J shed 3 bases, and the junction held 5 bases outside the gene matches. The CDR3 spans 14 residues. The germline V gene has CDR1 SGHRS and CDR2 YFSETQ. The sequence derives from a human donor with melanoma. This specimen consisted of blood, obtained from a patient treated with checkpoint blockade. The rearrangement uses TRBV5-1 and TRBJ2-7, with 9 bases fitting TRBD2. The CDR3 DNA reads as TGCGCCAGCAGCCCCTTGACTAGCGGCTACGAGCAGTACTTC. Translating it yields CASSPLTSGYEQYF. The complete variable domain, with remaining parts taken from reference TRBV5-1 and TRBJ2-7, reads KAGVTQTPRYLIKTRGQQVTLSCSPISGHRSVSWYQQTPGQGLQFLFEYFSETQRNKGNFPGRFSGRQFSNSRSEMNVSTLELGDSALYLCASSPLTSGYEQYFGPGTRLTVT.